The present entry profiles one T cell receptor (beta chain) with its context. Its antigen remains unknown. This specimen comes from a study of CD8+ T cells in alopecia areata. Whole-study context: Treatment of the treated patients consisted of oral tofacitinib, 5 to 10 mg twice daily. Whole-study results and caveats: Scalp and blood samples kept many expanded lesional clones throughout tofacitinib.

This CDR3 spans 18 amino acids. Germline CDR1 reads MGHDK; CDR2 reads SYGVNS. V shed 4 bases and J shed 1 base, with 21 bases lying between them. RNA, once extracted, was reverse transcribed into cDNA for use as the sequencing template. The protocol was immunoSEQ multiplex PCR, while the TCRdb copy is restricted to in-frame clones and leaves out a portion. The sample consists of under 150,000 clones, around 56% of them appearing once. Noted treatment: oral pan-JAK inhibitor, 5-10 mg twice daily. The rearrangement uses TRBV25-1 and TRBJ2-3; D perhaps matches TRBD2 (6 bases). The material was CD4+ T cells sorted from blood, obtained at week 4, from a patient treated with tofacitinib. The receptor's source is a human donor with alopecia areata. CDR3 sequence: CASSGRPPGPGGTDTQYF. CDR3 DNA: TGTGCCAGCAGTGGACGTCCCCCGGGACCGGGGGGCACAGATACGCAGTATTTT.